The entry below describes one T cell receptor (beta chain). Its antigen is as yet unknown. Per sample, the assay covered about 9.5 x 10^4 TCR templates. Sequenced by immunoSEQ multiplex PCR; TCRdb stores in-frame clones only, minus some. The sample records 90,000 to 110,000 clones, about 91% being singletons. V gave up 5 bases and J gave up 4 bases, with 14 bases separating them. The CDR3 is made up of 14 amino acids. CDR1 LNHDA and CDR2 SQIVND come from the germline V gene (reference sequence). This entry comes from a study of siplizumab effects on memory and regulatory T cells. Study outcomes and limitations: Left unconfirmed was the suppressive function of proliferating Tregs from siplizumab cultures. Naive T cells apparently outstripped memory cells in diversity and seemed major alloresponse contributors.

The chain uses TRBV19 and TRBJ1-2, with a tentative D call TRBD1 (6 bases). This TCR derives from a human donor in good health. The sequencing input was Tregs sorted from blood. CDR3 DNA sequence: TGTGCCAGTAGTGGAGGGGGAGCCCGCTATGGCTACACCTTC. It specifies CASSGGGARYGYTF.